Reported below is one T cell receptor (beta chain). What it recognizes is unknown. Only in-frame clones appear in the TCRdb table, and some are missing; sequencing was by immunoSEQ multiplex PCR. The sample lists around 70,000 clones, 70% to 90% occurring once. The sample belongs to a study of graft-versus-host responses after intestinal transplantation. About the research overall: Recipients underwent multivisceral, liver-intestinal, or isolated intestinal transplants. Study-wide results and caveats: Recipient marrow contained GvH clones, some of which appeared first in ileum or blood.

The CDR3 sequence is 14 residues long. Trimming cost V 3 bases and J 0 bases, with 8 bases left between them. Germline V gives CDR1 SGDLS, CDR2 YYNGEE. The receptor comes from a human donor who received an intestinal transplant. The sequencing used unstimulated CD8+ T cells sorted from spleen or lymph node cells, collected before intestinal transplant. The chain carries TRBV9 and TRBJ2-3; no definite D call. CDR3 bases: TGTGCCAGCAGCGGTAGATGGAGCACAGATACGCAGTATTTT. Encoded protein: CASSGRWSTDTQYF.